Below are 30 T cell receptor beta chains sequenced from a single sample in a study of T cell responses to AZD1222 COVID-19 vaccine. Generated by immunoSEQ multiplex PCR, the TCRdb table keeps only in-frame clones and is missing some. This table holds 150,000 or so clones, approximately 93% found once. The source was peripheral blood, collected 28 days after the second AZD1222 dose. The receptor source for this set is an adult who received the AZD1222 COVID-19 vaccine.

The rearrangement uses TRBV5-1 and TRBJ1-4; D might be TRBD1 (5 bases). Trimming took 0 bases from V and 5 from J, leaving 14 bases between them. The CDR3 runs 16 residues. From germline, CDR1 is SGHRS and CDR2 YFSETQ. CDR3 bases: TGCGCCAGCAGCTTGGCAGGGTCTGAACCGAATGAAAAACTGTTTTTT. Protein: CASSLAGSEPNEKLFF. The full variable domain, rest sourced from reference TRBV5-1 and TRBJ1-4, is KAGVTQTPRYLIKTRGQQVTLSCSPISGHRSVSWYQQTPGQGLQFLFEYFSETQRNKGNFPGRFSGRQFSNSRSEMNVSTLELGDSALYLCASSLAGSEPNEKLFFGSGTQLSVL.

The chain uses TRBV20-1 and TRBJ1-1; D remains unclear. Trimming pared 5 bases from V and 5 bases from J, leaving 9 bases between. Germline V gene lookup returns CDR1 DFQATT and CDR2 SNEGSKA (reference sequence). CDR3 length: 11 residues. The CDR3 spells CSAPSGTEAFF. The CDR3 DNA is TGCAGTGCTCCTAGCGGGACTGAAGCTTTCTTT.

The chain recombines TRBV6-2 or TRBV6-3 with TRBJ2-2; 9 bases are a match to TRBD2. The CDR3 sequence is 16 residues long. J gave up 1 base and V 2 bases, and 2 bases lay outside the gene matches. Germline CDR1 and CDR2: MNHEY and SVGEGT. The CDR3 DNA reads TGTGCCAGCAGTTACGAACTAGCGGGGAACACCGGGGAGCTGTTTTTT. Protein: CASSYELAGNTGELFF.

The chain couples TRBV10-3 to TRBJ2-3; D is undetermined. The CDR3 length is 12 residues. Germline CDR1 is ENHRY and CDR2 is SYGVKD. V lost 1 base to trimming and J lost 6 bases, with 5 bases between them. CDR3 amino acids: CAISEYPDTQYF. The CDR3 DNA reads TGTGCCATCAGTGAGTATCCGGATACGCAGTATTTT.

The chain has TRBV20-1 and TRBJ2-7, with 11 positions matching TRBD2. Trimming cost V 3 bases and J 0 bases; bases outside gene matches: 10. Germline values: CDR1 DFQATT, CDR2 SNEGSKA (reference sequence). The CDR3 covers 17 residues. This CDR3 is CSASSLAGGITSYEQYF. The CDR3 nucleotides read TGCAGTGCTAGTTCGCTAGCGGGAGGAATTACCTCCTACGAGCAGTACTTC.

The chain carries TRBV7-3 and TRBJ1-2, with 9 nucleotides matching TRBD1. The CDR3 spans 17 residues. Germline assignment: CDR1 SGHTA and CDR2 FQGTGA. V shed 4 bases and J 5 bases; nucleotides not matched to a gene: 14. For the CDR3, the DNA is TGTGCCAGCAGCTCCCCGGGACAGGGCGGAGGCGTGTATGGCTACACCTTC. Amino acids: CASSSPGQGGGVYGYTF.

The rearrangement joins TRBV9 to TRBJ2-5; 12 bases align to TRBD2. CDR3 length equals 14 residues. V lost 3 bases, J lost 3 bases, and 0 bases stayed unmatched. From germline, CDR1 is SGDLS and CDR2 YYNGEE. CDR3 nucleotide sequence: TGTGCCAGCAGCGCTAGCGGGGGGGAAGAGACCCAGTACTTC. Translating it yields CASSASGGEETQYF.

The chain links TRBV6-1 to TRBJ1-1; no clear D gene. Germline assignment: CDR1 MNHNS and CDR2 SASEGT. V shed 2 bases and J shed 10 bases, with 11 bases lying between them. The CDR3 runs to 12 residues. CDR3 coding DNA: TGTGCCAGCAGTGAACAGGCAACCGGAGCTTTCTTT. Translation gives CASSEQATGAFF.

This chain joins TRBV9 and TRBJ2-7; 7 nucleotides match TRBD1. This CDR3 spans 15 amino acids. CDR1 is SGDLS, CDR2 YYNGEE, per germline. V gave up 2 bases and J gave up 2 bases; unmatched junction bases: 7. The CDR3 reads CASSVTWDSTYEQYF. As DNA, the CDR3 is TGTGCCAGCAGCGTGACTTGGGACAGCACCTACGAGCAGTACTTC.

This clone was picked up a small number of times. This sequence joins TRBV6-6 and TRBJ2-1, with 7 bases that match TRBD1. The germline gives CDR1 MNHNY, CDR2 SVGAGI (reference sequence). This CDR3 spans 13 amino acids. V was pared by 5 bases and J by 7 bases, with 5 bases of the junction left unmatched. The CDR3 DNA reads TGTGCCAGCAGTACCAAGACAGGGAATGAGCAGTTCTTC. This gives the protein CASSTKTGNEQFF.

V and J are TRBV14 and TRBJ2-2, with unresolved D. CDR1 SGHDN and CDR2 FVKESK come from the germline V gene. Trimming took off 8 bases at V and 3 bases at J, with 16 bases between the two ends. The CDR3 is 15 residues long. This chain's CDR3 is CASSSTIGYTGELFF. CDR3 nucleotide sequence: TGTGCCAGCTCCTCCACCATCGGATACACCGGGGAGCTGTTTTTT.

This chain uses TRBV5-1 with TRBJ1-2, with D perhaps TRBD1 (6 bases). Germline V gives CDR1 SGHRS, CDR2 YFSETQ. CDR3 size: 15 residues. V shed 4 bases and J shed 5 bases, with 18 bases lying between them. The CDR3 DNA reads TGCGCCAGCAGCCCAATGGGGACAAAGGATTATGGCTACACCTTC. This encodes CASSPMGTKDYGYTF.

The chain joins TRBV6-2 or TRBV6-3 to TRBJ1-1; 9 bases are shared with TRBD1. In germline, CDR1 is MNHEY, CDR2 SVGEGT. V was clipped by 5 bases and J by 1 base; unmatched bases: 5. The CDR3 sequence is 15 residues long. The CDR3 loop reads CASSIPGQGNTEAFF. In DNA, the CDR3 is TGTGCCAGCAGTATACCGGGACAGGGGAACACTGAAGCTTTCTTT.

This chain connects TRBV28 to TRBJ1-2; the D gene is possibly TRBD1 (5 bases). The V gene's germline CDR1 is MDHEN and CDR2 SYDVKM. The CDR3 contains 13 residues. Trimming took off 5 bases at V and 4 bases at J, with 11 bases between the two ends. Written as DNA, the CDR3 is TGTGCCAGCAGTCGGGGCGCTGGCTATGGCTACACCTTC. Translation gives CASSRGAGYGYTF.

This chain joins TRBV2 and TRBJ2-7, with 7 bases that match TRBD2. With 2 bases clipped from V and 2 bases from J, the junction kept 6 bases outside the gene matches. This CDR3 region has 15 residues. Per the germline V gene, CDR1 is SNHLY and CDR2 is FYNNEI. CDR3: CASSEIGGSPYEQYF. The CDR3 DNA reads as TGTGCCAGCAGTGAAATTGGCGGGAGTCCCTACGAGCAGTACTTC.

V and J are TRBV4-1 and TRBJ1-4, with 8 bases lining up with TRBD1. Germline values: CDR1 MGHRA, CDR2 YSYEKL. Trimming at V came to 4 bases and at J to 4 bases, leaving 20 bases not matched to a gene. The CDR3 totals 20 residues. CDR3 sequence reads: CASSRDHLASGQASNEKLFF. For the CDR3, the DNA is TGCGCCAGCAGCCGAGACCACCTAGCCTCGGGACAGGCGAGTAATGAAAAACTGTTTTTT.

CDR3 DNA: TGCAGCGTGGATATACAGGGATTCGAGCAGTACTTC. This codes for CSVDIQGFEQYF. The chain combines TRBV29-1 with TRBJ2-7, with D possibly matching TRBD1 (6 bases). This CDR3 has 12 residues. Trimming shortened V by 6 bases and J by 6 bases, and 15 bases separated the two germline ends. CDR1 is SQVTM and CDR2 is ANQGSEA in the germline V gene.

The rearrangement joins TRBV18 to TRBJ1-2; no clear D. Per the germline V gene, CDR1 is KGHSH and CDR2 is LQKENI. With 0 bases removed from V and 4 bases from J, the gap between germline ends came to 18 bases. This CDR3 spans 17 amino acids. The CDR3 is CASSPPLSQSPSYGYTF. As DNA, the CDR3 is TGTGCCAGCTCACCACCGCTCAGCCAGTCACCTTCCTATGGCTACACCTTC. The full variable domain, with the rest looked up from reference TRBV18 and TRBJ1-2, is NAGVMQNPRHLVRRRGQEARLRCSPMKGHSHVYWYRQLPEEGLKFMVYLQKENIIDESGMPKERFSAEFPKEGPSILRIQQVVRGDSAAYFCASSPPLSQSPSYGYTFGSGTRLTVV.

This chain joins TRBV12-5 and TRBJ1-6; D remains unclear. CDR1 is LGHNT, CDR2 FRNRAP, per germline. V was trimmed by 2 bases and J by 4 bases, leaving 6 bases between them. The CDR3 covers 14 residues. This CDR3 reads CASGLSSYNSPLHF. CDR3 nucleotide sequence: TGTGCTAGTGGTTTGTCGTCTTATAATTCACCCCTCCACTTT.

This clone was observed once. CDR3 region: CSASGPRNPYEQYF. The CDR3 bases are TGCAGTGCTAGTGGGCCTCGGAACCCCTACGAGCAGTACTTC. The chain uses TRBV20-1 and TRBJ2-7; D not certain. Trimming cost V 3 bases and J 2 bases, with 14 bases left between them. This CDR3 is built from 14 residues. Germline V gene data show CDR1 as DFQATT and CDR2 as SNEGSKA (reference sequence).

J is TRBJ2-7 and V is TRBV5-4; 8 nucleotides align to TRBD1. Germline trimming cut 4 bases from V and 4 bases from J; bases unmatched to any gene: 7. The CDR3 is 14 residues long. Germline V CDR1 and CDR2: SGHNT, YYREEE (reference sequence). For the CDR3, the DNA is TGTGCCAGCAGCCCAAGGACAGGGCTATACGAGCAGTACTTC. It codes for CASSPRTGLYEQYF.

The chain joins TRBV10-3 to TRBJ2-5; 13 bases align to TRBD2. The CDR3 spans 16 residues. Germline-derived CDR1 and CDR2 are ENHRY and SYGVKD. Unmatched junction bases numbered 3, after V lost 0 bases and J lost 5 bases. The CDR3, as DNA: TGTGCCATCAGTGAGTCGAAGGGACTAGCGGGGGAGACCCAGTACTTC. Encoded protein: CAISESKGLAGETQYF.

In this sample, this clone turned up once. The gene calls are TRBV12-3 or TRBV12-4 and TRBJ2-7, with D possibly TRBD1 on 5 matching bases. V was trimmed by 2 bases and J by 4 bases, leaving 9 bases between them. The CDR3 has 13 amino acids. This CDR3 reads CASSLMQGYEQYF. The CDR3 region has the DNA TGTGCCAGCAGTTTAATGCAGGGTTACGAGCAGTACTTC.

The gene calls are TRBV4-2 and TRBJ2-5; 8 positions agree with TRBD2. V was pared by 4 bases and J by 3 bases, with 7 bases of the junction left unmatched. From germline, CDR1 is LGHNA and CDR2 YNFKEQ. The CDR3 covers 15 residues. CDR3 bases: TGTGCCAGCAGCCCCGCGGGGGGAGCCGAAGAGACCCAGTACTTC. Its translation is CASSPAGGAEETQYF.

This chain links TRBV3-1 (or the pseudogene TRBV3-2) with TRBJ1-4; D possibly corresponds to TRBD1 (5 bases). This CDR3 comprises 15 residues. The V end was cut by 2 bases, the J end by 0 bases, with 7 bases between. The germline CDR1 and CDR2 sequences are LGHDT and YNNKEL (reference sequence). The CDR3 reads CASSQLGATNEKLFF. The CDR3 DNA follows: TGTGCCAGCAGCCAACTAGGGGCAACTAATGAAAAACTGTTTTTT.

The chain has TRBV15 and TRBJ1-3; D ambiguous. The CDR3 is 18 amino acids. CDR1 and CDR2 (germline): LNHNV, YYDKDF (reference sequence). The germline V and J ends were trimmed by 0 bases and 1 base, with 16 bases remaining between them. CDR3 nucleotides: TGTGCCACCAGCAGAGATTTAGTAATCGGGTCTTCTGGAAACACCATATATTTT. This encodes CATSRDLVIGSSGNTIYF.

Comment on this clone: This sample includes further DNA sequences coding for the same CDR3. CDR3 sequence (DNA): TGTGCCAGTAGTCCCCGGGGGTACAATGAGCAGTTCTTC. This gives the protein CASSPRGYNEQFF. This chain links TRBV19 with TRBJ2-1; tentatively, D is TRBD2 (6 bases). The V end was cut by 5 bases, the J end by 4 bases, with 9 bases between. Germline assignment: CDR1 LNHDA and CDR2 SQIVND (reference sequence). This CDR3 is 13 amino acids long.

The chain employs TRBV12-3 or TRBV12-4 and TRBJ1-3, with 7 bases matching TRBD1. V lost 1 base and J lost 11; bases outside the gene matches: 5. The CDR3 totals 13 residues. CDR3 in amino acids: CASSLGTGAPIYF. The CDR3 DNA follows: TGTGCCAGCAGTTTAGGGACAGGAGCCCCCATATATTTT.

V and J are TRBV27 and TRBJ2-3, with 10 nucleotides matching TRBD2. The CDR3 extends over 17 amino acids. Germline V gene sequence: CDR1 MNHEY, CDR2 SMNVEV (reference sequence). The junction had 7 bases not matched to a gene; V was cut back by 3 bases and J by 1 base. The CDR3 loop reads CASSFLRLAGGTDTQYF. The CDR3 DNA sequence: TGTGCCAGCAGTTTCCTAAGGCTAGCGGGGGGCACAGATACGCAGTATTTT.

V gene TRBV6-5 combines with J gene TRBJ1-2; D is undetermined. CDR3 length: 13 amino acids. Trimming took 3 bases from V and 2 from J, leaving 7 bases between them. The germline CDR1 and CDR2 sequences are MNHEY and SVGAGI. The CDR3: CASSYHTNYGYTF. The CDR3 coding sequence is TGTGCCAGCAGTTATCACACCAACTATGGCTACACCTTC.